A selection of T cell receptor beta chains follows, all from one sample in a study of T cell responses to AZD1222 COVID-19 vaccine. Data came from immunoSEQ multiplex PCR; TCRdb stores just in-frame clones and leaves some out. The sample has some 180,000 clones, around nine tenths seen once. Sequenced here: peripheral blood, sampled 28 days after the second AZD1222 dose. All receptors derive from an adult who received the AZD1222 COVID-19 vaccine. Each CDR3 is given with its conserved first and last residue.

CDR3 protein,CDR3 length,J gene,V gene
CASSWGFGAVSEGYTF,16,TRBJ1-2,TRBV25-1
CATGLSGREETQYF,14,TRBJ2-5,TRBV6-5
CASSDADTNYGYTF,14,TRBJ1-2,TRBV6-1
CASSRLYEAFF,11,TRBJ1-1,TRBV2
CASSPTAGPYNEQFF,15,TRBJ2-1,TRBV7-3
CSVTTPNQPQHF,12,TRBJ1-5,TRBV29-1
CASSPASGPKAGELFF,16,TRBJ2-2,TRBV11-3
CSVEEGGSGTQYF,13,TRBJ2-3,TRBV29-1
CASSLGQGARAQYF,14,TRBJ2-3,TRBV5-6
CASRTQGVGTQYF,13,TRBJ2-5,TRBV6-5
CASSAPGAVPNEQFF,15,TRBJ2-1,TRBV10-1
CASSLGSASGGYTF,14,TRBJ1-2,TRBV5-1
CAISPSGSNLEQYF,14,TRBJ2-7,TRBV10-3
CASSYTSGVTGELFF,15,TRBJ2-2,TRBV6-5
CATSKEGTYNTEAFF,15,TRBJ1-1,TRBV15
CAWGTSETQYF,11,TRBJ2-5,TRBV30
CASSQERGPTSGYTF,15,TRBJ1-2,TRBV4-3
CASSRQGTGGIETQYF,16,TRBJ2-5,TRBV18
CASSRDRTLNQPQHF,15,TRBJ1-5,TRBV6-6
CASSFGTERNTIYF,14,TRBJ1-3,TRBV5-4
CASSLGGVPSYEQYF,15,TRBJ2-7,TRBV7-8
CASTDRYNEQFF,12,TRBJ2-1,TRBV12-3/TRBV12-4
CASSLQGDTGELFF,14,TRBJ2-2,TRBV5-1
CASGLGGGLGYTF,13,TRBJ1-2,TRBV27
CASSWNPGAQETQYF,15,TRBJ2-5,TRBV5-6
CASSSAGTVNSPLHF,15,TRBJ1-6,TRBV28
CASSQQQGAGNTIYF,15,TRBJ1-3,TRBV14
CASSVDPTLVSGANVLTF,18,TRBJ2-6,TRBV9
CASSPGTERERGGELFF,17,TRBJ2-2,TRBV4-1
CASSLNQETQYF,12,TRBJ2-5,TRBV5-4
CASTRTGRDQPQHF,14,TRBJ1-5,TRBV19
CASSLQDRGPRKTQYF,16,TRBJ2-5,TRBV7-2
CASSHLAVPYEQYF,14,TRBJ2-7,TRBV3-1/TRBV3-2
CASSFSGANTGELFF,15,TRBJ2-2,TRBV6-2/TRBV6-3
CASSDQGSYEQYF,13,TRBJ2-7,TRBV10-1
CASSLWTGRTGELFF,15,TRBJ2-2,TRBV27
CASSIGYGNEQFF,13,TRBJ2-1,TRBV19
CASSGTSYNSPLHF,14,TRBJ1-6,TRBV2
CASSYGANTGELFF,14,TRBJ2-2,TRBV6-5
CAPVRVYNEQFF,12,TRBJ2-1,TRBV27
CASSAKRGEDTQYF,14,TRBJ2-3,TRBV2
CASSQVWGSGSNTIYF,16,TRBJ1-3,TRBV4-1
CASSLGFVTQETQYF,15,TRBJ2-5,TRBV11-2
CASRLAGETGELFF,14,TRBJ2-2,TRBV2
CASTRRGASNEKLFF,15,TRBJ1-4,TRBV6-4
CASSYLGQGARDYGYTF,17,TRBJ1-2,TRBV6-2/TRBV6-3
CASSQEPQGFSGNTIYF,17,TRBJ1-3,TRBV3-1/TRBV3-2
CASSLASYLGSYNSPLHF,18,TRBJ1-6,TRBV5-1
CASRNQDRTDTQYF,14,TRBJ2-3,TRBV6-6
CASSQDSSGGYNEQFF,16,TRBJ2-1,TRBV4-3
CASSTQGQPQHF,12,TRBJ1-5,TRBV7-9
CASSLTGSSYNEQFF,15,TRBJ2-1,TRBV7-7
CASSPDGTQTANEQFF,16,TRBJ2-1,TRBV5-5
CASSLGERFYEQYF,14,TRBJ2-7,TRBV7-2